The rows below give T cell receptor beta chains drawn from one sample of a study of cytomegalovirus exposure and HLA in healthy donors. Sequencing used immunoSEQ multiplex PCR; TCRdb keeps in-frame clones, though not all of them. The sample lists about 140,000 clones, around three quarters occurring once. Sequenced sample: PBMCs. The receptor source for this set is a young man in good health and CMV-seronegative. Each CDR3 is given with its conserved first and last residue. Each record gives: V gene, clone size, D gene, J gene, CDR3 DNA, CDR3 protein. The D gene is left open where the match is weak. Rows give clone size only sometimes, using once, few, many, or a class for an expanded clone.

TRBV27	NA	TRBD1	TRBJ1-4	TGTGCCAGCAGAGGGACAGGGCAGCCTGCGATTAATGAAAAACTGTTTTTT	CASRGTGQPAINEKLFF
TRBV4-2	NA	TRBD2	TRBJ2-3	TGTGCCAGCAGCCGCTCGGGGGGGGCAATAGATACGCAGTATTTT	CASSRSGGAIDTQYF
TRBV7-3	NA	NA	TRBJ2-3	TGTGCCAGCAGCTCTAATCGGGGAGATACGCAGTATTTT	CASSSNRGDTQYF
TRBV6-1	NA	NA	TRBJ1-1	TGTGCCTATGAAGGACTTTGGAACACTGAAGCTTTCTTT	CAYEGLWNTEAFF
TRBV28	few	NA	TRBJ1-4	TGTGCCACCTATTCCCTCACCATGGGAGCAACTAATGAAAAACTGTTTTTT	CATYSLTMGATNEKLFF
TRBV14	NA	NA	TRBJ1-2	TGTGCCAGCAGCCAAGAGCAATACAGTGACCGCTACACCTTC	CASSQEQYSDRYTF
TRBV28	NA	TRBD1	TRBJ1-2	TGTGCCAGCAGCGACGGGACAGGGGCTTATGGCTACACCTTC	CASSDGTGAYGYTF
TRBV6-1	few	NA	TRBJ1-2	TGTGCCTTCTCTCCCGGTGGAGCTAACTATGGCTACACCTTC	CAFSPGGANYGYTF
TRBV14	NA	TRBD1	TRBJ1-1	TGTGCCAGCAGCCGACAGGGCTACACTGAAGCTTTCTTT	CASSRQGYTEAFF
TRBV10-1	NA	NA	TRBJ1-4	TGCGCCAGCAGTCCAGGGGTCACGGGTAATGAAAAACTGTTTTTT	CASSPGVTGNEKLFF
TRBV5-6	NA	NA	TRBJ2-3	TGTGCCAGCAGCTTGCGAGAACTAGACGTCTTTAGCACAGATACGCAGTATTTT	CASSLRELDVFSTDTQYF
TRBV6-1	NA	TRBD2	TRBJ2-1	TGTGCCAGCAGTGAAAGGGGCGAAGCGGGGGTCTCCTACAATGAGCAGTTCTTC	CASSERGEAGVSYNEQFF
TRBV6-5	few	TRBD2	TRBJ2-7	TGTGCCAGCAAGGAGGGAGGGAGCGGACCCTACGAGCAGTACTTC	CASKEGGSGPYEQYF
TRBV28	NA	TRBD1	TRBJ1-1	TGTGCCAGCAGGTCACCGGGACAGGGCTTGAACACTGAAGCTTTCTTT	CASRSPGQGLNTEAFF
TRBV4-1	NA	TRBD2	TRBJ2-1	TGCGCCAGCAGCCCGATAGCGGGGGCCTACAATGAGCAGTTCTTC	CASSPIAGAYNEQFF
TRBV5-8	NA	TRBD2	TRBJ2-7	TGTGCCAGCAGCTCATTCACCGGGACTAGCGGGGGGGCGCACGAGCAGTACTTC	CASSSFTGTSGGAHEQYF
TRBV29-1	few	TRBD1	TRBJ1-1	TGCAGCGCTGACAGGGCCGAGAACACTGAAGCTTTCTTT	CSADRAENTEAFF
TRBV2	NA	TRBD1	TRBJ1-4	TGTGCCAGCAGCCCCAAGACAGGGGGCAAGGAAAAACTGTTTTTT	CASSPKTGGKEKLFF